This paragraph covers one T cell receptor beta chain sequence. Assay execution took place at the deep level. Method: immunoSEQ multiplex PCR; TCRdb's copy keeps in-frame clones and lacks some. The table lists around 430,000 clones, around 79% of them singletons. The CDR3 is 16 amino acids. In germline, CDR1 is SGHAT, CDR2 FQNNGV. Trimming took 5 bases from V and 1 from J; bases not matched to a gene: 2. The data originate from a study of shared clonotypes between healthy human individuals. The chain is built from TRBV11-2 and TRBJ2-2; 12 nucleotides agree with TRBD2. This receptor was identified in a woman in her forties in good health. Some clones in this sample may be carry-over from other donors' samples. Sequencing was carried out using PBMCs. CDR3 coding DNA: TGTGCCAGCAGCCGACTAGCGGGGGTGAACACCGGGGAGCTGTTTTTT. Encoded protein: CASSRLAGVNTGELFF.